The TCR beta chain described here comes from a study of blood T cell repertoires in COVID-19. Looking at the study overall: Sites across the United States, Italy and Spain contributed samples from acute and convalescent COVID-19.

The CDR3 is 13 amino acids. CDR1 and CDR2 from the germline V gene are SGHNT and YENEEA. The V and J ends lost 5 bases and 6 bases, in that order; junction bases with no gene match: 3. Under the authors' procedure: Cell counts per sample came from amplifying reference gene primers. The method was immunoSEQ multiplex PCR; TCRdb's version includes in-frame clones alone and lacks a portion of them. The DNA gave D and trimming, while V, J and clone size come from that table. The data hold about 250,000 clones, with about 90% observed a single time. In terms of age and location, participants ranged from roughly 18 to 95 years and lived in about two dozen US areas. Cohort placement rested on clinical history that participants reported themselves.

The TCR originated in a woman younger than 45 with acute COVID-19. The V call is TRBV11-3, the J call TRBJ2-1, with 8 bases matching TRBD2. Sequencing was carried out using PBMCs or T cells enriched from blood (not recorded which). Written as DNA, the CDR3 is TGTGCCAGCAGCGCTAGCGGGCCCAATGAGCAGTTCTTC. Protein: CASSASGPNEQFF. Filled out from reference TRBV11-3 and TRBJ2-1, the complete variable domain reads EAGVVQSPRYKIIEKKQPVAFWCNPISGHNTLYWYLQNLGQGPELLIRYENEEAVDDSQLPKDRFSAERLKGVDSTLKIQPAELGDSAVYLCASSASGPNEQFFGPGTRLTVL.